This record covers a single T cell receptor beta chain. The antigen is not known. A multiplex PCR was run with 60 Vbeta primers and 13 Jbeta primers. Generated by immunoSEQ multiplex PCR, the TCRdb table keeps only in-frame clones and is missing some. This repertoire includes about 43,000 clones. This record belongs to a study of cytomegalovirus exposure and HLA in healthy donors. Turning to the study itself: From donors who were HLA-typed, an early data release held 80 million or so unique TCRs. Findings and limits, study-wide: Roughly even sequencing depth across donors was the assumption behind the presence/absence analyses.

There are 18 residues in the CDR3. From germline, CDR1 is LGHNA and CDR2 YSLEER. Trimming at V came to 0 bases and at J to 6 bases, leaving 11 bases not matched to a gene. The TCR was taken from a woman aged 25 to 39 in good health and CMV-seronegative. V usage is TRBV4-3 and J usage is TRBJ2-1, with 10 nucleotides matching TRBD2. The specimen sequenced was PBMCs. CDR3 nucleotide sequence: TGCGCCAGCAGCCAAGAAAGTCGGACTAGCGGCTTGCTCAATGAGCAGTTCTTC. This sequence encodes CASSQESRTSGLLNEQFF.